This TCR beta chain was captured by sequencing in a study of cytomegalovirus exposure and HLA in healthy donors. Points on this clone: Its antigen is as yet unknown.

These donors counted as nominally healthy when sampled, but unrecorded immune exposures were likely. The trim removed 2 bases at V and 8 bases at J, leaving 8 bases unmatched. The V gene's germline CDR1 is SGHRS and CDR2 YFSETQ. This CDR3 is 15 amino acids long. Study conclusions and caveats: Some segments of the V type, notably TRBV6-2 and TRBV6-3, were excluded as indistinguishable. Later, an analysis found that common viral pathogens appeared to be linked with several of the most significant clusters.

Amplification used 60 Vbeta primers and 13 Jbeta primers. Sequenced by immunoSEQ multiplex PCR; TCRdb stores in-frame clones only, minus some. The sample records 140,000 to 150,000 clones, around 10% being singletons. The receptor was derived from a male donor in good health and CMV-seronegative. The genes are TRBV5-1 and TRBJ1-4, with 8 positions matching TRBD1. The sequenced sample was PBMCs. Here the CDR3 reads CASSFGGQEFEKLFF. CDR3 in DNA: TGCGCCAGCAGCTTTGGGGGACAGGAGTTCGAAAAACTGTTTTTT.